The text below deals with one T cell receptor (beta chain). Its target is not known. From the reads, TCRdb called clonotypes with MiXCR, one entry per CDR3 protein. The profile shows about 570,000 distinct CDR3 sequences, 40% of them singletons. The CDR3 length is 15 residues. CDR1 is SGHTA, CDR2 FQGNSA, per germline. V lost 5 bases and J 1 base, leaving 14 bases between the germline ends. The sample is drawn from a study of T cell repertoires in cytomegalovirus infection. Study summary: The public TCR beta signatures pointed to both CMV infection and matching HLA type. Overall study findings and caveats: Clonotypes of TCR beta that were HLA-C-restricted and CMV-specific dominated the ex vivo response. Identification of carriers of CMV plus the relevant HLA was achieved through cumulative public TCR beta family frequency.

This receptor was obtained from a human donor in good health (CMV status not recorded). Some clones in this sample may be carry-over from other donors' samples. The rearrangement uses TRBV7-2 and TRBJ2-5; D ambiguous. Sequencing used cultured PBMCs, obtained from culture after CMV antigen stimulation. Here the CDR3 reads CASSPAPTGQETQYF. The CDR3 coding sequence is TGTGCCAGCAGCCCAGCCCCGACGGGCCAAGAGACCCAGTACTTC. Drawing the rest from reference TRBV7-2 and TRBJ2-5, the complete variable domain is GAGVSQSPSNKVTEKGKDVELRCDPISGHTALYWYRQSLGQGLEFLIYFQGNSAPDKSGLPSDRFSAERTGGSVSTLTIQRTQQEDSAVYLCASSPAPTGQETQYFGPGTRLLVL.